The rows below give T cell receptor beta chains drawn from one sample of a study of blood T cell repertoires in COVID-19. Assay: immunoSEQ multiplex PCR; the TCRdb copy retains only in-frame clones and omits some. The sample records 200,000 to 250,000 clones, 65% to 85% being singletons. Sequences were obtained from PBMCs or T cells enriched from blood (not recorded which). These receptors originate from a woman aged 55-69 years who had recovered from COVID-19. The CDR3 runs from the conserved cysteine through the conserved F or W. The D gene is left open where the match is weak. Expanded clones get a size class; other rows say once, few or many, or leave the size out.

j_gene,v_gene,abundance,d_gene,CDR3aa,CDR3nt
TRBJ2-5,TRBV7-9,NA,TRBD1,CASSSGQGFQETQYF,TGTGCCAGCAGCTCTGGACAGGGATTCCAAGAGACCCAGTACTTC
TRBJ2-7,TRBV7-9,NA,NA,CASSFNSYEQYF,TGTGCCAGCAGCTTTAACTCCTACGAGCAGTACTTC
TRBJ1-5,TRBV6-6,NA,NA,CASTKRAGNSPQHF,TGTGCCAGCACCAAACGGGCAGGGAATTCGCCCCAGCATTTT
TRBJ2-4,TRBV11-3,NA,NA,CASSLGLSAKNIQYF,TGTGCCAGCAGCTTAGGTCTTTCAGCCAAAAACATTCAGTACTTC
TRBJ1-2,TRBV19,NA,NA,CASSMSRQDGYTF,TGTGCCAGTAGTATGTCCCGACAGGACGGCTACACCTTC
TRBJ2-3,TRBV4-2,NA,NA,CASSQVSGGRSDTQYF,TGTGCCAGCAGCCAAGTGTCGGGGGGCCGTTCAGATACGCAGTATTTT
TRBJ2-1,TRBV7-9,NA,NA,CASSLKGNQNDEQFF,TGTGCCAGCAGCTTGAAGGGGAACCAAAACGATGAGCAGTTCTTC
TRBJ1-5,TRBV11-2,NA,NA,CASSKSGELTSNQPQHF,TGTGCCAGCAGCAAATCAGGCGAGTTAACTAGCAATCAGCCCCAGCATTTT
TRBJ2-5,TRBV5-1,NA,TRBD2,CASSFNGLAGQETQYF,TGCGCCAGCAGCTTCAATGGACTAGCGGGACAGGAGACCCAGTACTTC
TRBJ2-5,TRBV4-3,few,TRBD2,CASSQAIGTSAETQYF,TGCGCCAGCAGCCAAGCAATCGGGACTAGTGCGGAGACCCAGTACTTC
TRBJ1-2,TRBV20-1,few,NA,CSASLLGAGYGYTF,TGCAGTGCTAGTCTACTGGGGGCGGGCTATGGCTACACCTTC
TRBJ2-7,TRBV19,NA,TRBD2,CASSSRTSGIAYEQYF,TGTGCCAGTAGTTCTCGGACTAGCGGGATCGCCTACGAGCAGTACTTC
TRBJ1-6,TRBV16,few,NA,CASNPQGHNNSPLHF,TGTGCCAGCAACCCTCAGGGGCACAATAATTCACCCCTCCACTTT
TRBJ2-7,TRBV4-1,NA,NA,CASSPGPSAHYEQYF,TGCGCCAGCAGCCCTGGACCTAGCGCCCACTACGAGCAGTACTTC
TRBJ1-5,TRBV5-5,NA,NA,CASSLAGRLEQPQHF,TGTGCCAGCAGCTTAGCGGGGCGGTTAGAACAGCCCCAGCATTTT
TRBJ1-5,TRBV2,NA,NA,CASSDTQGYSNQPQHF,TGTGCCAGCAGTGATACCCAGGGTTATAGCAATCAGCCCCAGCATTTT
TRBJ2-7,TRBV14,NA,TRBD2,CASSQGLANYEQYF,TGTGCCAGCAGCCAAGGACTAGCGAACTACGAGCAGTACTTC
TRBJ2-1,TRBV4-2,NA,NA,CASSLRPMTQSYNEQFF,TGTGCCAGCAGCCTAAGGCCGATGACTCAGAGTTACAATGAGCAGTTCTTC
TRBJ1-2,TRBV9,NA,NA,CASSVPSGGGGYTF,TGTGCCAGCAGCGTTCCCTCGGGGGGCGGTGGCTACACCTTC
TRBJ2-5,TRBV4-1,NA,NA,CASSQPQGGQETQYF,TGCGCCAGCAGCCAACCGCAGGGGGGTCAAGAGACCCAGTACTTC
TRBJ2-5,TRBV27,NA,TRBD1,CASSRSGTGGRETQYF,TGTGCCAGCAGTAGATCCGGGACAGGGGGCAGAGAGACCCAGTACTTC
TRBJ2-1,TRBV18,NA,NA,CASSRLARGTLQDNEQFF,TGTGCCAGCTCCCGTCTTGCCCGTGGGACACTTCAAGACAATGAGCAGTTCTTC
TRBJ2-2,TRBV12-5,NA,TRBD1,CASGLPRQGVNTGELFF,TGTGCTAGTGGTTTGCCGCGACAGGGCGTGAACACCGGGGAGCTGTTTTTT
TRBJ2-3,TRBV3-1/TRBV3-2,NA,NA,CASSQNLALSTDTQYF,TGTGCCAGCAGCCAAAACCTAGCGCTTAGCACAGATACGCAGTATTTT
TRBJ2-3,TRBV4-3,NA,TRBD2,CASSQDRTSGYTDTQYF,TGCGCCAGCAGCCAAGATCGAACTAGCGGGTACACAGATACGCAGTATTTT
TRBJ1-1,TRBV6-6,NA,NA,CASSYSPLQGGTEAFF,TGTGCCAGCAGTTACTCCCCTTTACAGGGTGGCACTGAAGCTTTCTTT
TRBJ1-5,TRBV7-2,NA,NA,CASSLKGGQPQHF,TGTGCCAGCAGCTTAAAAGGAGGTCAGCCCCAGCATTTT
TRBJ1-2,TRBV5-4,few,NA,CASTKEVLGAFTF,TGTGCCAGCACCAAAGAGGTGCTAGGAGCCTTCACCTTC
TRBJ1-1,TRBV14,NA,NA,CASSQRASLNTEAFF,TGTGCCAGCAGCCAGCGGGCCTCACTCAACACTGAAGCTTTCTTT
TRBJ1-5,TRBV5-1,NA,TRBD1,CASSSGTGSNQPQHF,TGCGCCAGCAGCTCCGGGACAGGGAGCAATCAGCCCCAGCATTTT
TRBJ2-5,TRBV5-5,NA,NA,CASSLRTFTYQETQYF,TGTGCCAGCAGCTTGCGTACATTTACGTACCAAGAGACCCAGTACTTC
TRBJ1-5,TRBV6-5,NA,NA,CASSYSYSDQPQHF,TGTGCCAGCAGTTACTCCTACAGTGATCAGCCCCAGCATTTT
TRBJ2-2,TRBV7-2,NA,TRBD1,CASSLTPRQGTGELFF,TGTGCCAGCAGCTTAACGCCCCGACAGGGGACCGGGGAGCTGTTTTTT